The clone carrying this TCR beta chain has more than one count but fewer than ten. Its antigen is not known. The ends were cut back, 2 bases at V and 0 bases at J, with 12 bases in the middle. The length of the CDR3 is 16 residues. CDR1 is MDHEN and CDR2 is SYDVKM in the germline V gene. CD4 T cells were positively selected, then CD8 T cells from the CD4-negative fraction. The data were obtained in a study of naive and memory T cell subsets. Whole-study findings and limits: Between naive and memory subsets, TCR abundance power law exponents differed. Especially in CD8 cells, naive repertoires contained a few larger clonotypes, possibly CD45RA-re-expressing memory cells.

Two oligonucleotides, mixed equimolar, formed the beta constant-region primer covering TRBC1 and TRBC2. The ligated cDNA underwent four PCR rounds using SP2 and nested alpha and beta constant-region primers. TCRdb redid the calling of the UMI-ligation and nested PCR reads with MiXCR, one entry per CDR3 protein. The sample yields 150,000 or so distinct CDR3 sequences, approximately 24% seen once. This TCR derives from a human donor in good health. Sequences were obtained from naive CD4+ T cells from blood. The chain employs TRBV28 and TRBJ2-3; D is unclear. CDR3 loop: CASSLVGSSSTDTQYF. DNA for the CDR3: TGTGCCAGCAGTTTAGTAGGATCCTCTAGCACAGATACGCAGTATTTT.